This TCR beta chain was recorded in a study of blood T cells in healthy people across ages. Regarding the study as a whole: One million T cells yielded diversity estimates that were considered underestimates.

At least 5 micrograms of total RNA were extracted per sample. At least ten counts were recorded for this clonotype. Antigen unknown. With a J-beta primer mix and a sample-barcoded 5' primer, a second PCR ran roughly 6 to 11 cycles. TCRdb processed the 5' RACE reads anew with MiXCR; each CDR3 protein has one entry. In the table there are around 700,000 distinct CDR3 sequences, roughly 25% of which are singletons. In germline, CDR1 is LGHNA, CDR2 YSLEER. The CDR3 totals 15 residues. Trimming removed 4 bases from V and 5 bases from J, with 15 bases in between. The sample was also linked to a second study, of T cells of mothers and their children.

Sequencing used blood. The chain has TRBV4-3 and TRBJ1-5, with D possibly TRBD1 on 6 matching bases. This TCR derives from a boy aged 10-17 years in good health. CDR3 amino acids: CASSREQGIHQPQHF. CDR3 coding DNA: TGCGCCAGCAGCCGGGAACAGGGCATACATCAGCCCCAGCATTTT.